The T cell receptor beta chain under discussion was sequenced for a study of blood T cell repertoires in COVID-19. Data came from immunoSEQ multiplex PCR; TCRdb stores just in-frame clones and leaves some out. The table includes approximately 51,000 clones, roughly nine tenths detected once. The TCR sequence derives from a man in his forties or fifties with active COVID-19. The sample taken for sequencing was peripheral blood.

DNA of the CDR3: TGTGCCAGCAGTCTCCTGACTAGCGGGAGCCCGGTGAGCATTCAGTACTTC. Translation gives CASSLLTSGSPVSIQYF. V gene TRBV28 combines with J gene TRBJ2-4; 12 nucleotides line up with TRBD2. Unmatched junction bases numbered 14, after V lost 5 bases and J lost 9 bases. The CDR3 has 17 amino acids. Per germline, CDR1 MDHEN and CDR2 SYDVKM.